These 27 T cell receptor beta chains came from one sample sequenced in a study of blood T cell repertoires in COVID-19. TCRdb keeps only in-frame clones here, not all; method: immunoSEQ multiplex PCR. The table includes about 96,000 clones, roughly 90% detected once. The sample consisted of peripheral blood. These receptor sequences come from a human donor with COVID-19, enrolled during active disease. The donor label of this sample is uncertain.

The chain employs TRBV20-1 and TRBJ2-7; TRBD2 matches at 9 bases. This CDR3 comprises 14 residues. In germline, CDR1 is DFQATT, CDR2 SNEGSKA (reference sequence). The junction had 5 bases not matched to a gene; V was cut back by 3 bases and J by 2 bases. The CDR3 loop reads CSASLTSGTYEQYF. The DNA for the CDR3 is TGCAGTGCTAGTTTGACTAGCGGAACCTACGAGCAGTACTTC.

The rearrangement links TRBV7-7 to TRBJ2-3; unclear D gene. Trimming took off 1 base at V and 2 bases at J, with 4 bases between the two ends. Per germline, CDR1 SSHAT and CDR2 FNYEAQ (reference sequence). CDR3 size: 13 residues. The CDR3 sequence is CASSLDNTDTQYF. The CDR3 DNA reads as TGTGCCAGCAGCTTAGACAACACAGATACGCAGTATTTT.

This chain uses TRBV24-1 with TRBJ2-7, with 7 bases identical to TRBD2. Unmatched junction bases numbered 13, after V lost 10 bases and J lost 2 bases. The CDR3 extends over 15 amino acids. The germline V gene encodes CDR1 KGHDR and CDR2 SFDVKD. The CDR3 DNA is TGTGCCACTCTTGAGGGTAGCGGGCGCGCCTACGAGCAGTACTTC. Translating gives CATLEGSGRAYEQYF.

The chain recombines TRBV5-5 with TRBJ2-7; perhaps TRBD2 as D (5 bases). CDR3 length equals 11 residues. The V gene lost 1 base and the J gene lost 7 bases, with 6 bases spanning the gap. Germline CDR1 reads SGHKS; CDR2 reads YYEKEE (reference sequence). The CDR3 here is CASSLSGEQYF. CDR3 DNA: TGTGCCAGCAGCTTGAGCGGTGAGCAGTACTTC.

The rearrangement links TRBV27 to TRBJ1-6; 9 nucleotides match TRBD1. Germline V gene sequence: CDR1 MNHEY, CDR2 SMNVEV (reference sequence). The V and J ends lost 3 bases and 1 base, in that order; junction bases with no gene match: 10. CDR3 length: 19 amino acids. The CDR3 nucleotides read TGTGCCAGCAGTTTCCCCCGGGACAGGGTAAGGTCCTATAATTCACCCCTCCACTTT. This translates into CASSFPRDRVRSYNSPLHF.

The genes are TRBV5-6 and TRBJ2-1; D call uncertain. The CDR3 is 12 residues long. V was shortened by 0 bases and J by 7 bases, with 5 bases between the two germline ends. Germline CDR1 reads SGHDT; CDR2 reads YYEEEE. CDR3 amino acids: CASSLGLNEQFF. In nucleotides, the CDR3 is TGTGCCAGCAGCTTGGGGCTGAATGAGCAGTTCTTC.

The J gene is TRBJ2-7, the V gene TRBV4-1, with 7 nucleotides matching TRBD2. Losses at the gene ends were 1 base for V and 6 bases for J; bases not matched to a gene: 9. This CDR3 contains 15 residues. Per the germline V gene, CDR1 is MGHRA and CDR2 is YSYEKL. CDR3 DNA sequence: TGCGCCAGCAGCCAAGCAGGCGGGAGTGGGTTCGAGCAGTACTTC. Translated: CASSQAGGSGFEQYF.

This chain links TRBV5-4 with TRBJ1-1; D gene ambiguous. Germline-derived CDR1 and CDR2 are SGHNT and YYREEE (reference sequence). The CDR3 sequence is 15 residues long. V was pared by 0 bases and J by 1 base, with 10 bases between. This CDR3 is CASSLAEGGNTEAFF. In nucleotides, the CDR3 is TGTGCCAGCAGCTTGGCCGAGGGTGGGAACACTGAAGCTTTCTTT.

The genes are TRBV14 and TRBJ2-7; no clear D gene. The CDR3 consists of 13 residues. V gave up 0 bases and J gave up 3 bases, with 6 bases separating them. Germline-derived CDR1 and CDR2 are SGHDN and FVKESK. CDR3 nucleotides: TGTGCCAGCAGCCAAGAGAGGATCTACGAGCAGTACTTC. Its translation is CASSQERIYEQYF.

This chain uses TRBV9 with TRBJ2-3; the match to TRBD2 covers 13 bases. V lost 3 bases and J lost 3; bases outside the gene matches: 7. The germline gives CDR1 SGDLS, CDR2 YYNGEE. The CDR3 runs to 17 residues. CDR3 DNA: TGTGCCAGCAGCGCTCGACTAGCGGGGGGCACGACAGATACGCAGTATTTT. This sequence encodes CASSARLAGGTTDTQYF.

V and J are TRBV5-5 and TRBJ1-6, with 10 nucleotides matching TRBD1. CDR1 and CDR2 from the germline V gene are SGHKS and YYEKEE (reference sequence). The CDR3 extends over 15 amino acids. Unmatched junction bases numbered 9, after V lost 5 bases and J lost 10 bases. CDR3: CASSGTGEHGSPLHF. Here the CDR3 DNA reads TGTGCCAGCAGTGGGACAGGGGAGCATGGATCACCCCTCCACTTT.

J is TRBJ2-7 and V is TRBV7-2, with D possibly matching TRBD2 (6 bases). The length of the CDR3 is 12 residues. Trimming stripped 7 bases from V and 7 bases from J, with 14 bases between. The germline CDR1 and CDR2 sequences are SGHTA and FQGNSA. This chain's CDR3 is CASNKRLVEQYF. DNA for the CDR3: TGTGCCAGCAACAAACGACTAGTAGAGCAGTACTTC.

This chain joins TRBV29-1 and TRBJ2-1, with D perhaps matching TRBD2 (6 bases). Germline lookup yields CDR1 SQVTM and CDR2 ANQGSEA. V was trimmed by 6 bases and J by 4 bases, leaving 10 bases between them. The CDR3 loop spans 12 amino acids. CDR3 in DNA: TGCAGCGTCCCGGAGGGATACAATGAGCAGTTCTTC. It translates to CSVPEGYNEQFF.

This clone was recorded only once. The CDR3 DNA reads as TGTGCCAGCCCTCGAGGCGGGAGGGACAACAATGAGCAGTTCTTC. Its translation is CASPRGGRDNNEQFF. This rearrangement joins TRBV7-9 to TRBJ2-1; 9 nucleotides agree with TRBD2. The ends lost 8 bases at V and 5 bases at J; junction bases unmatched: 10. Germline V gene data show CDR1 as SEHNR and CDR2 as FQNEAQ (reference sequence). The CDR3 sequence is 15 residues long.

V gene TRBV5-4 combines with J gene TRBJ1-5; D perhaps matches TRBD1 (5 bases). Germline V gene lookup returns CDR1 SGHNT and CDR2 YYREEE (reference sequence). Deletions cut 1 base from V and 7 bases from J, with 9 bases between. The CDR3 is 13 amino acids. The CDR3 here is CASSLSGGQPQHF. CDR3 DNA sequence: TGTGCCAGCAGCTTGTCGGGGGGACAGCCCCAGCATTTT.

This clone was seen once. CDR3 DNA sequence: TGTGCCAGCAGTTACTCGACTGGACTACTAAAAGACACAGATACGCAGTATTTT. Its translation is CASSYSTGLLKDTDTQYF. This sequence joins TRBV6-2 or TRBV6-3 and TRBJ2-3; a weak D match, TRBD2 (6 bases). The CDR3 covers 18 residues. Germline assignment: CDR1 MNHEY and CDR2 SVGEGT. The V end lost 0 bases, the J end lost 2 bases, and 18 bases lay between the germline ends.

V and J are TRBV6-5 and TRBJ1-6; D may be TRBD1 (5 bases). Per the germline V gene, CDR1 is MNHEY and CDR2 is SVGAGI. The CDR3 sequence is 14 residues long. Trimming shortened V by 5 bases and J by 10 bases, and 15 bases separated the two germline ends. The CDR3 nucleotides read TGTGCCAGCAGTATAGGGGAGGTTCGATCACCCCTCCACTTT. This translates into CASSIGEVRSPLHF.

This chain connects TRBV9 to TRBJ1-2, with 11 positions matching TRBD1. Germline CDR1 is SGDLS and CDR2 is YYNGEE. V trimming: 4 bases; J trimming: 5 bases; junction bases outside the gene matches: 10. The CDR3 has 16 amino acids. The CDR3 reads CASSIGAGTGGYGYTF. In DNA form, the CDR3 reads TGTGCCAGCAGCATCGGAGCCGGGACAGGGGGGTATGGCTACACCTTC.

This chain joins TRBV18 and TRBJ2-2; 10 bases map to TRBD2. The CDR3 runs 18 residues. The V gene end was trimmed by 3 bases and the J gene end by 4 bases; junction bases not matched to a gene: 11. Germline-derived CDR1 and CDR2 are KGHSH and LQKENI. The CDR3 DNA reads TGTGCCAGCTCACCTCCGGGACTAGCGCCCGCGGGCACCGGGGAGCTGTTTTTT. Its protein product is CASSPPGLAPAGTGELFF.

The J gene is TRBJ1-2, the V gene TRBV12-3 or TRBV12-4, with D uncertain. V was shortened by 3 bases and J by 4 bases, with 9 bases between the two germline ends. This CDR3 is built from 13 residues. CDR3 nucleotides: TGTGCCAGCAGTTTGGAGAGCGTCTATGGCTACACCTTC. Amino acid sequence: CASSLESVYGYTF.

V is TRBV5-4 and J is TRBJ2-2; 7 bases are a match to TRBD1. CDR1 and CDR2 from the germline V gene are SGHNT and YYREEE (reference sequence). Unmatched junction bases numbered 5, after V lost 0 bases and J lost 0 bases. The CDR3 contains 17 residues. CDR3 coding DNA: TGTGCCAGCAGCTTGGGGAGGCAGGGGGCGAACACCGGGGAGCTGTTTTTT. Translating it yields CASSLGRQGANTGELFF. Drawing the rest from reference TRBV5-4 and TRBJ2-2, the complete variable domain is ETGVTQSPTHLIKTRGQQVTLRCSSQSGHNTVSWYQQALGQGPQFIFQYYREEENGRGNFPPRFSGLQFPNYSSELNVNALELDDSALYLCASSLGRQGANTGELFFGEGSRLTVL.

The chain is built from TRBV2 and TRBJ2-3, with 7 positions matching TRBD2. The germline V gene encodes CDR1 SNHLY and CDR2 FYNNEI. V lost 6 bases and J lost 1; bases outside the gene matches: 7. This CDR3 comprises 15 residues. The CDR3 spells CASSPDREGTDTQYF. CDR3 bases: TGTGCCAGCAGCCCAGACCGGGAGGGCACAGATACGCAGTATTTT.

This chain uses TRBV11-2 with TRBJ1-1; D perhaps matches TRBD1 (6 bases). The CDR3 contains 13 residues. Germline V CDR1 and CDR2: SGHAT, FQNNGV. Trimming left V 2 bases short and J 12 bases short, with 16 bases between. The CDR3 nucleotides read TGTGCCAGCAGCTTATCGGGGGGCGGTGGGTCTTTCTTT. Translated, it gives CASSLSGGGGSFF.

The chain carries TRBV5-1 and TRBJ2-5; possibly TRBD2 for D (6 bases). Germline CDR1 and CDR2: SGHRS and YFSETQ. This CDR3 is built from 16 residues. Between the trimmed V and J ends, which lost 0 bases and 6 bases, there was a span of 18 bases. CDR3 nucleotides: TGCGCCAGCAGCTTGGCGAGGACGGGACTTGGAAAGACCCAGTACTTC. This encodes CASSLARTGLGKTQYF. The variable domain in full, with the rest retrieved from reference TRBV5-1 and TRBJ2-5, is KAGVTQTPRYLIKTRGQQVTLSCSPISGHRSVSWYQQTPGQGLQFLFEYFSETQRNKGNFPGRFSGRQFSNSRSEMNVSTLELGDSALYLCASSLARTGLGKTQYFGPGTRLLVL.

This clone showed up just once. For the CDR3, the DNA is TGTGCCAGCAGTCCCCTGGACAGGGTGAACACCGGGGAGCTGTTTTTT. This gives the protein CASSPLDRVNTGELFF. V usage is TRBV27 and J usage is TRBJ2-2; TRBD1 agrees at 8 bases. Germline loops: CDR1 MNHEY, CDR2 SMNVEV (reference sequence). The J segment lost 1 base and the V segment lost 5 bases, leaving 6 bases of the junction unmatched. The CDR3 totals 16 residues.

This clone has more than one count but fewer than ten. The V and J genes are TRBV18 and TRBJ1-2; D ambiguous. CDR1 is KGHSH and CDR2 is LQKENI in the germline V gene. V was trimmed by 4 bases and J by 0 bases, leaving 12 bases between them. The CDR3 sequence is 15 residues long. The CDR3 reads CASSLGSGTNYGYTF. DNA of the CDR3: TGTGCCAGCTCACTAGGGAGTGGAACTAACTATGGCTACACCTTC.

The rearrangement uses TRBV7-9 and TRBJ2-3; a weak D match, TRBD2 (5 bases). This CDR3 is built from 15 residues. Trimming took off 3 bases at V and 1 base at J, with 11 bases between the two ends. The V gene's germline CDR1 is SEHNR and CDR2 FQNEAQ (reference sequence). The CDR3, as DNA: TGTGCCAGCAGCTTTACTCTCGGGGGCACAGATACGCAGTATTTT. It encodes CASSFTLGGTDTQYF.